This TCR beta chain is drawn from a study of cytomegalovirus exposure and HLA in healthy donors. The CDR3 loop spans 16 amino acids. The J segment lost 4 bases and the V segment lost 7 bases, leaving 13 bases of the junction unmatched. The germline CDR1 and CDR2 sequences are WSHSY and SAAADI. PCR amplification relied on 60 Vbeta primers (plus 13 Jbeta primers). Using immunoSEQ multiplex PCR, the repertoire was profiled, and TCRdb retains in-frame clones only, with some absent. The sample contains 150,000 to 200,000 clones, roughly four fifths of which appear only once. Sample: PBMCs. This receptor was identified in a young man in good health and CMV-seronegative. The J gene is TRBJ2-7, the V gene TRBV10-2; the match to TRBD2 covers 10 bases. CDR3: CASIRAISGGAYEQYF. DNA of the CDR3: TGCGCCAGCATAAGGGCTATCAGCGGGGGGGCTTACGAGCAGTACTTC.